Each of the 24 T cell receptor beta chains below was sequenced from the same sample in a study of cytomegalovirus exposure and HLA in healthy donors. Amplification used 60 Vbeta primers and 13 Jbeta primers. Clones were sequenced by immunoSEQ multiplex PCR, and TCRdb holds only the in-frame ones, with some missing. The listing contains over 200,000 clones. The sequencing input was PBMCs. These TCRs come from a woman aged 25 to 45 in good health and CMV-seropositive.

The V and J genes are TRBV7-6 and TRBJ2-5; the match to TRBD2 covers 13 bases. This CDR3 is built from 17 residues. The V and J ends lost 5 bases and 5 bases, in that order; junction bases with no gene match: 11. The germline V gene encodes CDR1 SGHVS and CDR2 FNYEAQ. The CDR3 sequence is CASSPRLAGGGGETQYF. CDR3 in DNA: TGTGCCAGCAGCCCACGACTAGCGGGGGGTGGCGGGGAGACCCAGTACTTC.

The chain has TRBV10-2 and TRBJ1-4; D is uncertain. CDR3 size: 15 residues. CDR1 and CDR2 (germline): WSHSY, SAAADI. V dropped 10 bases and J dropped 0 bases, with 15 bases sitting between them. The CDR3, as DNA: TGCGCCACCTCCGGGGTGATGGCAACTAATGAAAAACTGTTTTTT. This sequence encodes CATSGVMATNEKLFF.

The chain is built from TRBV5-6 and TRBJ2-6; tentative D call: TRBD1 (6 bases). Germline CDR1 and CDR2: SGHDT and YYEEEE. This CDR3 has 15 amino acids. V was clipped by 2 bases and J by 4 bases, with 10 bases between them. CDR3 DNA sequence: TGTGCCAGCAGCTTCGGTGGGACAGGGGCCAACGTCCTGACTTTC. Amino acids: CASSFGGTGANVLTF.

V and J are TRBV7-9 and TRBJ2-3, with 9 bases fitting TRBD1. The CDR3 consists of 14 residues. V lost 5 bases and J lost 6; bases outside the gene matches: 6. Looked up from germline, CDR1 is SEHNR and CDR2 is FQNEAQ (reference sequence). CDR3 protein: CASSRQGGADTQYF. In nucleotides, the CDR3 is TGTGCCAGCAGCCGACAGGGGGGGGCGGATACGCAGTATTTT.

The V gene is TRBV19, the J gene TRBJ2-3; 7 nucleotides line up with TRBD1. CDR3 length equals 13 residues. Germline V gives CDR1 LNHDA, CDR2 SQIVND (reference sequence). J was trimmed by 1 base and V by 9 bases; bases with no gene match: 4. In DNA form, the CDR3 reads TGTGCCAGCACCGGGACAGGCACAGATACGCAGTATTTT. This gives the protein CASTGTGTDTQYF.

The chain has TRBV9 and TRBJ2-3; 7 bases match TRBD1. V lost 2 bases, J lost 2 bases, and 2 bases stayed unmatched. In germline, CDR1 is SGDLS, CDR2 YYNGEE. The CDR3 totals 14 residues. The CDR3: CASSVDRATDTQYF. In DNA, the CDR3 is TGTGCCAGCAGCGTCGACAGGGCCACAGATACGCAGTATTTT.

The chain recombines TRBV19 with TRBJ2-5; 9 bases match TRBD2. The CDR3 contains 15 residues. CDR1 is LNHDA and CDR2 is SQIVND in the germline V gene (reference sequence). Unmatched junction bases numbered 7, after V lost 3 bases and J lost 5 bases. This chain's CDR3 is CASSIGTSRMETQYF. Written as DNA, the CDR3 is TGTGCCAGTAGTATTGGGACTAGCAGGATGGAGACCCAGTACTTC.

The chain links TRBV25-1 to TRBJ1-4, with D possibly matching TRBD1 (5 bases). The CDR3 length is 15 residues. Deletions cut 3 bases from V and 8 bases from J, with 16 bases between. The V gene's germline CDR1 is MGHDK and CDR2 SYGVNS. CDR3 sequence reads: CASSDFKGPGEKLFF. CDR3 coding DNA: TGTGCCAGCAGTGATTTCAAGGGGCCCGGGGAAAAACTGTTTTTT. The whole variable domain, filled in from reference TRBV25-1 and TRBJ1-4, reads EADIYQTPRYLVIGTGKKITLECSQTMGHDKMYWYQQDPGMELHLIHYSYGVNSTEKGDLSSESTVSRIRTEHFPLTLESARPSHTSQYLCASSDFKGPGEKLFFGSGTQLSVL.

V and J are TRBV7-8 and TRBJ1-4; 10 positions match TRBD1. Germline V gene sequence: CDR1 SGHVS, CDR2 FQNEAQ. This CDR3 is 16 amino acids long. V lost 5 bases and J lost 8; bases outside the gene matches: 11. The CDR3 DNA reads TGTGCCAGCAGCACGAATTCCGGGACAGGGGACGAAAAACTGTTTTTT. It yields the protein CASSTNSGTGDEKLFF. The complete variable domain, with remaining parts taken from reference TRBV7-8 and TRBJ1-4, reads GAGVSQSPRYKVAKRGQDVALRCDPISGHVSLFWYQQALGQGPEFLTYFQNEAQLDKSGLPSDRFFAERPEGSVSTLKIQRTQQEDSAVYLCASSTNSGTGDEKLFFGSGTQLSVL.

The chain is built from TRBV10-3 and TRBJ1-2, with D unclear. The CDR3 totals 13 residues. V was cut by 2 bases and J by 2 bases, with 6 bases left in between. The germline gives CDR1 ENHRY, CDR2 SYGVKD. This CDR3 reads CAISEAGNYGYTF. The CDR3 DNA follows: TGTGCCATCAGTGAGGCCGGGAACTATGGCTACACCTTC.

The J gene is TRBJ2-5, the V gene TRBV4-3; D possibly corresponds to TRBD2 (6 bases). The V gene's germline CDR1 is LGHNA and CDR2 YSLEER. CDR3 length equals 15 residues. The V and J ends lost 3 bases and 6 bases respectively, with 17 bases between them. The CDR3 DNA sequence: TGCGCCAGCAGCCAGGAACGGGGGAACAAACAGACCCAGTACTTC. It translates to CASSQERGNKQTQYF.

This chain joins TRBV19 and TRBJ1-1; D might be TRBD1 (5 bases). The V end was cut by 3 bases, the J end by 3 bases, with 8 bases between. The germline V gene encodes CDR1 LNHDA and CDR2 SQIVND (reference sequence). The length of the CDR3 is 13 residues. The CDR3 DNA is TGTGCCAGTAGTATTGGGGGGGACACTGAAGCTTTCTTT. Encoded protein: CASSIGGDTEAFF. The whole variable domain, filled in from reference TRBV19 and TRBJ1-1, reads DGGITQSPKYLFRKEGQNVTLSCEQNLNHDAMYWYRQDPGQGLRLIYYSQIVNDFQKGDIAEGYSVSREKKESFPLTVTSAQKNPTAFYLCASSIGGDTEAFFGQGTRLTVV.

The chain uses TRBV27 and TRBJ2-7; possible D gene TRBD1, 5 bases. There are 15 residues in the CDR3. Germline assignment: CDR1 MNHEY and CDR2 SMNVEV (reference sequence). V shed 4 bases and J shed 4 bases, with 17 bases lying between them. The CDR3 DNA follows: TGTGCCAGCAGTTCACCAGCAGGACAAAGATACGAGCAGTACTTC. It translates to CASSSPAGQRYEQYF.

The chain combines TRBV5-1 with TRBJ2-3; 8 positions agree with TRBD2. Germline loops: CDR1 SGHRS, CDR2 YFSETQ. V trimming: 4 bases; J trimming: 0 bases; junction bases outside the gene matches: 13. This CDR3 contains 18 residues. DNA of the CDR3: TGCGCCAGCAGCAAGCGGGGGCCATTTACTCCTAGCACAGATACGCAGTATTTT. Encoded protein: CASSKRGPFTPSTDTQYF.

The rearrangement joins TRBV27 to TRBJ2-5; maybe TRBD1 (5 bases). CDR3 length: 13 residues. Germline values: CDR1 MNHEY, CDR2 SMNVEV (reference sequence). V lost 3 bases and J 5 bases, leaving 10 bases between the germline ends. This CDR3 reads CASSFRVRETQYF. CDR3 sequence (DNA): TGTGCCAGCAGTTTCAGGGTTCGGGAGACCCAGTACTTC.

This chain uses TRBV4-3 with TRBJ2-2; 7 nucleotides agree with TRBD2. The V and J ends lost 0 bases and 6 bases, in that order; junction bases with no gene match: 16. Germline assignment: CDR1 LGHNA and CDR2 YSLEER. The CDR3 has 19 amino acids. CDR3 in DNA: TGCGCCAGCAGCCAAGATCAATTAGGGCGCGGGAGACTCCCCGGGGAGCTGTTTTTT. This codes for CASSQDQLGRGRLPGELFF.

This chain uses TRBV4-3 with TRBJ1-6; 9 bases agree with TRBD1. Looked up from germline, CDR1 is LGHNA and CDR2 is YSLEER. V lost 1 base, J lost 8 bases, and 6 bases stayed unmatched. The CDR3 totals 16 residues. CDR3 region: CASSQGLTGGYSPLHF. CDR3 nucleotides: TGCGCCAGCAGCCAAGGGTTGACAGGGGGGTATTCACCCCTCCACTTT.

This chain joins TRBV5-1 and TRBJ2-3, with D possibly matching TRBD2 (7 bases). The V end was cut by 4 bases, the J end by 6 bases, with 18 bases between. This CDR3 contains 15 residues. Germline lookup yields CDR1 SGHRS and CDR2 YFSETQ. As DNA, the CDR3 is TGCGCCAGCAGCGAAGAGGGGGGGGGTTGGGATACGCAGTATTTT. Translated, it gives CASSEEGGGWDTQYF.

The gene calls are TRBV4-3 and TRBJ1-2, with 9 bases aligning to TRBD1. Germline V gives CDR1 LGHNA, CDR2 YSLEER. This CDR3 spans 15 amino acids. V dropped 1 base and J dropped 4; count of bases not matched to a gene: 4. The CDR3 here is CASSQGEQGAYGYTF. The CDR3 DNA reads as TGCGCCAGCAGCCAAGGGGAACAGGGGGCCTATGGCTACACCTTC.

The gene calls are TRBV4-1 and TRBJ1-5, with 7 bases fitting TRBD1. Germline V gene sequence: CDR1 MGHRA, CDR2 YSYEKL. The CDR3 runs to 16 residues. Unmatched junction bases numbered 9, after V lost 2 bases and J lost 5 bases. DNA of the CDR3: TGCGCCAGCAGCCAACCTTCCAGGGGGACTTATCAGCCCCAGCATTTT. Protein: CASSQPSRGTYQPQHF.

The chain couples TRBV5-4 to TRBJ1-1; 8 positions agree with TRBD1. V shed 3 bases, J shed 3 bases, and the junction held 4 bases outside the gene matches. Germline loops: CDR1 SGHNT, CDR2 YYREEE (reference sequence). CDR3 length equals 14 residues. The CDR3 DNA is TGTGCCAGCAGCTGGAACAGGGGGGACACTGAAGCTTTCTTT. Translation gives CASSWNRGDTEAFF.

The rearrangement joins TRBV21-1 to TRBJ2-5; the tabulated D call, TRBD1, remains unverified against the DNA. TRBV21-1 is classified as a pseudogene. The CDR3 length is 16 residues. This CDR3 reads CASSKAGRAYQETQYF. Written as DNA, the CDR3 is TGTGCCAGCAGCAAAGCCGGCAGGGCGTACCAAGAGACCCAGTACTTC.

The chain has TRBV27 and TRBJ1-4; D may be TRBD1 (6 bases). The CDR3 loop spans 15 amino acids. CDR1 and CDR2 from the germline V gene are MNHEY and SMNVEV (reference sequence). V gave up 6 bases and J gave up 0 bases, with 11 bases separating them. The CDR3: CASRPTGPTNEKLFF. The CDR3 region has the DNA TGTGCCAGCAGACCAACAGGGCCAACTAATGAAAAACTGTTTTTT.

This rearrangement joins TRBV7-8 to TRBJ2-1; a possible D gene is TRBD2 (6 bases). The V gene lost 1 base and the J gene lost 9 bases, with 13 bases spanning the gap. Germline-derived CDR1 and CDR2 are SGHVS and FQNEAQ. The CDR3 loop spans 14 amino acids. CDR3 in amino acids: CASSLVASAAEQFF. The CDR3 nucleotides are TGTGCCAGCAGCTTAGTAGCTAGCGCAGCTGAGCAGTTCTTC.